This T cell receptor beta chain was captured in a study of cytomegalovirus exposure and HLA in healthy donors. Whole-study results and caveats: As was reported, the classifier diagnosed cytomegalovirus status with high specificity and sensitivity. Fewer N-insertions (relative to the roughly 660-donor mean) were reportedly seen in an Asian-associated ancestry cluster in a later analysis. More clonal expansion characterized HLA-associated TCR beta chains than equally common others in a later analysis.

To note about this clone: The antigen remains unidentified.

The CDR3 consists of 19 residues. Germline assignment: CDR1 SEHNR and CDR2 FQNEAQ (reference sequence). Losses at the gene ends were 5 bases for V and 0 bases for J; bases not matched to a gene: 15. Both 60 Vbeta primers and 13 Jbeta primers went into the PCR. The data were produced by immunoSEQ multiplex PCR, yet TCRdb's version contains in-frame clones alone and is incomplete. The sample has about 100,000 clones, 73% seen once. The source is a young man in good health and CMV-seronegative. The sequencing sample was made of PBMCs. This chain uses TRBV7-9 with TRBJ2-3, with 9 nucleotides matching TRBD1. The CDR3, as DNA: TGTGCCAGCAGCCCAGACCCGGGACAGGGCAGATATAGCACAGATACGCAGTATTTT. It is translated as CASSPDPGQGRYSTDTQYF.